The entry that follows covers one TCR beta chain sequence. Its antigen is not known. These data originate in a study of shared clonotypes between healthy human individuals. General observations from the study: Collection of samples was limited to blood; tissue repertoires likely differ. The four-donor shared clonotypes exceeded non-shared clonotypes in generation probability, with non-shared ones scoring lower. Clonotype sharing among the donors was expected to vary with sequencing depth.

Trimming shortened V by 1 base and J by 9 bases, and 16 bases separated the two germline ends. Germline CDR1 reads KGHSH; CDR2 reads LQKENI. This CDR3 comprises 15 residues. Running of the assay took place at deep level. Clones were read by immunoSEQ multiplex PCR, and TCRdb kept only the in-frame ones, dropping some. The table lists roughly 330,000 clones, roughly 70% of them singletons. V is TRBV18 and J is TRBJ2-1, with D maybe TRBD2 (6 bases). The TCR comes from a man aged 25-45 years in good health. The sample consisted of memory CD4+ T cells sorted from blood. The subset denotes: CD45RA-negative fraction. The CDR3 loop reads CASSPLGVEAGEQFF. DNA for the CDR3: TGTGCCAGCTCACCACTAGGGGTGGAAGCGGGTGAGCAGTTCTTC.